A selection of T cell receptor beta chains follows, all from one sample in a study of high-grade serous ovarian cancer treatment subgroups. Assay: immunoSEQ multiplex PCR; the TCRdb copy retains only in-frame clones and omits some. The table lists some 40,000 clones, 79% of them singletons. The sample was tumor tissue. The receptor source for this set is a human donor with high-grade serous ovarian cancer. The CDR3 runs from the conserved cysteine through the conserved F or W. Each record gives: J gene, clone size, D gene, V gene, CDR3 length, CDR3 DNA, CDR3 protein. A D gene is named only where the DNA matches it firmly. Rows give clone size only sometimes, using once, few, many, or a class for an expanded clone.

TRBJ2-6,NA,NA,TRBV6-1,19,TGTGCCAGCAGTGAAGAGGGAACAGGAATCTGGCCTGGGGCCAACGTCCTGACTTTC,CASSEEGTGIWPGANVLTF
TRBJ2-2,NA,NA,TRBV5-1,14,TGCGCCAGCAGCGGGACACCGAACACCGGGGAGCTGTTTTTT,CASSGTPNTGELFF
TRBJ2-1,NA,NA,TRBV19,13,TGTGCCAGTAGTGTTGGCCCTAACAATGAGCAGTTCTTC,CASSVGPNNEQFF
TRBJ2-4,NA,NA,TRBV7-9,15,TGTGCCAGCAGCGGGATCCTCAGGGCCAAAAACATTCAGTACTTC,CASSGILRAKNIQYF
TRBJ2-1,NA,TRBD2,TRBV11-2,18,TGTGCCAGCAGCTTAACAGCGGGAGGGCCGAGCTCCTACAATGAGCAGTTCTTC,CASSLTAGGPSSYNEQFF
TRBJ1-4,once,NA,TRBV7-9,16,TGTGCCAGCAGCTTAATTGAGGGGGGGCCGGATGAAAAACTGTTTTTT,CASSLIEGGPDEKLFF
TRBJ1-1,NA,NA,TRBV12-5,16,TGTGCTAGTGGCCCTTCTTTGGCAGGAAAGAACACTGAAGCTTTCTTT,CASGPSLAGKNTEAFF
TRBJ2-7,once,NA,TRBV9,14,TGTGCCAGCAGCGTAGCTTACGGGGACTACGAGCAGTACTTC,CASSVAYGDYEQYF
TRBJ2-3,NA,NA,TRBV10-3,14,TGTGCCATCACACAGGACAGACTCACAGATACGCAGTATTTT,CAITQDRLTDTQYF
TRBJ2-7,NA,NA,TRBV28,15,TGTGCCAGCAGTCTCCGGGCAGGCGGGGAGTACGAGCAGTACTTC,CASSLRAGGEYEQYF
TRBJ2-1,NA,NA,TRBV9,15,TGTGCCAGCAGCGTAGAAGAGGGCCTGGGGAATGAGCAGTTCTTC,CASSVEEGLGNEQFF
TRBJ2-1,NA,NA,TRBV7-2,13,TGTGCCAGCAGCTTTGGGGGGGCAGATGAGCAGTTCTTC,CASSFGGADEQFF
TRBJ1-5,NA,TRBD1,TRBV7-2,15,TGTGCCAGCAGCTTAATACAGGGGGCCCATCAGCCCCAGCATTTT,CASSLIQGAHQPQHF
TRBJ1-1,few,NA,TRBV25-1,14,TGTGCCAGCAGTGAATATTACGGGAACACTGAAGCTTTCTTT,CASSEYYGNTEAFF
TRBJ1-1,NA,NA,TRBV25-1,13,TGTGCCAGCAGGGGGCAGCAGAACACTGAAGCTTTCTTT,CASRGQQNTEAFF
TRBJ2-7,NA,TRBD2,TRBV6-6,15,TGTGCCAGCAGAACCCATGCGGGAGGCTTTGTAGAGCAGTACTTC,CASRTHAGGFVEQYF
TRBJ2-5,NA,TRBD2,TRBV28,15,TGTGCCAGCAGTTTGGAGCGGGAGGGCCGAGAGACCCAGTACTTC,CASSLEREGRETQYF
TRBJ1-4,NA,NA,TRBV27,19,TGTGCCAGCAGTTTACGGCCCCCAGGGAGGGGGGAGATTAATGAAAAACTGTTTTTT,CASSLRPPGRGEINEKLFF
TRBJ1-4,NA,TRBD1,TRBV18,14,TGTGCCAGCTCTACACGGACAGGGTACGAAAAACTGTTTTTT,CASSTRTGYEKLFF
TRBJ1-2,NA,NA,TRBV11-2,15,TGTGCCAGCAGCCCTAACAGGCTAGCTAACTATGGCTACACCTTC,CASSPNRLANYGYTF
TRBJ1-1,NA,NA,TRBV6-6,14,TGTGCCAGCAGTTACTCGTTACGGGCCACTGAAGCTTTCTTT,CASSYSLRATEAFF
TRBJ1-6,NA,TRBD1,TRBV7-2,15,TGTGCCAGCAGCTTCAGCCCGGGACAGGGGTCACCCCTCCACTTT,CASSFSPGQGSPLHF
TRBJ2-2,NA,NA,TRBV18,12,TGTGCCAGCTCACCCTTGGGAGGGGAGCTGTTTTTT,CASSPLGGELFF
TRBJ2-7,few,NA,TRBV5-6,15,TGTGCCAGCAGGGGGCCGGAGTCAGCCTTTTACGAGCAGTACTTC,CASRGPESAFYEQYF
TRBJ2-5,NA,NA,TRBV19,13,TGTGCCAGTAGTTTCCCGGGGAAAGAGACCCAGTACTTC,CASSFPGKETQYF
TRBJ2-6,NA,TRBD2,TRBV27,16,TGTGCCAGCACTAGCGGGAGTGTCGCTGGGGCCAACGTCCTGACTTTC,CASTSGSVAGANVLTF
TRBJ2-2,NA,TRBD2,TRBV7-2,17,TGTGCCAGCAGGGTCTCCGGGGGGATCGCGAACACCGGGGAGCTGTTTTTT,CASRVSGGIANTGELFF
TRBJ1-1,few,TRBD1,TRBV11-2,15,TGTGCCAGCAGCTTTGACAGGGCGGGAAACACTGAAGCTTTCTTT,CASSFDRAGNTEAFF
TRBJ1-1,once,TRBD1,TRBV18,14,TGTGCCAGCTCACTCACAGGGGTCCCCACTGAAGCTTTCTTT,CASSLTGVPTEAFF
TRBJ2-4,few,NA,TRBV4-1,16,TGCGCCAGCAGCCCCCTCCCGGGGGACGCCAAAAACATTCAGTACTTC,CASSPLPGDAKNIQYF
TRBJ1-3,NA,NA,TRBV7-2,15,TGTGCCAGCAGCTTAGGGATTTACTCTGGAAACACCATATATTTT,CASSLGIYSGNTIYF
TRBJ1-2,NA,NA,TRBV6-5,14,TGTGCCAGCATGAGGGGCCTTAGTAACTATGGCTACACCTTC,CASMRGLSNYGYTF
TRBJ1-6,NA,NA,TRBV27,15,TGTGCCAGCAGTCCCCATTGGGGGCCCAATTCACCCCTCCACTTT,CASSPHWGPNSPLHF
TRBJ1-2,NA,NA,TRBV25-1,15,TGTGCCAGCAGTGAGGTAAAGGACGGCTTCTATGGCTACACCTTC,CASSEVKDGFYGYTF
TRBJ2-7,NA,NA,TRBV20-1,11,TGCAGTGCTAATATGGAGAACGAGCAGTACTTC,CSANMENEQYF
TRBJ2-7,NA,NA,TRBV5-1,15,TGCGCCAGCAGCCCCACCCATGGCTATTCCTACGAGCAGTACTTC,CASSPTHGYSYEQYF
TRBJ1-5,NA,NA,TRBV6-1,16,TGTGCCAGCAGTGAAGCGCTTAACGTCTACAATCAGCCCCAGCATTTT,CASSEALNVYNQPQHF